This TCR beta chain stems from a study of blood T cell repertoires in COVID-19. Clones were read by immunoSEQ multiplex PCR, and TCRdb kept only the in-frame ones, dropping some. The sample records a few hundred thousand clones, approximately 86% being singletons. V dropped 5 bases and J dropped 5; count of bases not matched to a gene: 9. The CDR3 has 16 amino acids. The germline CDR1 and CDR2 sequences are MNHEY and SMNVEV (reference sequence). The receptor was derived from a human donor in a cohort sampled during active COVID-19. Sequenced material: peripheral blood. The chain employs TRBV27 and TRBJ2-1; TRBD2 matches at 10 bases. CDR3 coding DNA: TGTGCCAGCAGTCCCCCCCTAGCGGGAGTCCACAATGAGCAGTTCTTC. Amino acid sequence: CASSPPLAGVHNEQFF.